This T cell receptor beta chain was found in a study of T cell responses to AZD1222 COVID-19 vaccine. Whole-study results and caveats: White British people made up most donors, females outnumbered males, and clonal diversity was possibly underestimated.

To note about this clone: Its target is not known.

The repertoire was sequenced with immunoSEQ multiplex PCR; TCRdb's copy has only in-frame clones and lacks some. The sample carries about 55,000 clones, about 90% recorded once. Trimming took off 0 bases at V and 9 bases at J, with 12 bases between the two ends. The CDR3 loop spans 14 amino acids. CDR1 and CDR2 (germline): SGDLS, YYNGEE. The sequencing used peripheral blood, collected on day 0 of AZD1222 vaccination. The J gene is TRBJ2-2, the V gene TRBV9; D might be TRBD1 or TRBD2, each matching 5 bases. The source of this sequence is an adult in good health. DNA for the CDR3: TGTGCCAGCAGCGTAGCGACAGCGGATAGGGAGCTGTTTTTT. The encoded protein is CASSVATADRELFF.